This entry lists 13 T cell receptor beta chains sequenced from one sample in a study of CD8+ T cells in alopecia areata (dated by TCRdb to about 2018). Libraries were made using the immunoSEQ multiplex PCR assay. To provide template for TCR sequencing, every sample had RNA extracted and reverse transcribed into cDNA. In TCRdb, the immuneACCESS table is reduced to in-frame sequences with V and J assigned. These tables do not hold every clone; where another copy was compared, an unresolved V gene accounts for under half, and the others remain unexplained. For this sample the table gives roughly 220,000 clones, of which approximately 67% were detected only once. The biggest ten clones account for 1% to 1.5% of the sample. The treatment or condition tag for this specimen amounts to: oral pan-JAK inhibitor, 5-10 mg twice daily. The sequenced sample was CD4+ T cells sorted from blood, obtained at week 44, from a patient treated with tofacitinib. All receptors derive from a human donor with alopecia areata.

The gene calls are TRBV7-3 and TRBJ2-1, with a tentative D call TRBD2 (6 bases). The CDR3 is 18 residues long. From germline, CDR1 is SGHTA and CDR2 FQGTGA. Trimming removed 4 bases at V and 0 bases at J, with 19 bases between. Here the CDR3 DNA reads TGTGCCAGCAGCTCGACAACTGCCGGGACTGGCTCCTACAATGAGCAGTTCTTC. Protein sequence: CASSSTTAGTGSYNEQFF.

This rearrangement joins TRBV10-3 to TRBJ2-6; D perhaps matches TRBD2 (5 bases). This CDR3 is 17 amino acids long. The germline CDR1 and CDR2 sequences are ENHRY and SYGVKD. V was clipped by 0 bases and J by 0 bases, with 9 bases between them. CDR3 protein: CAISESRASSGANVLTF. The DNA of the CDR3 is TGTGCCATCAGTGAGTCGAGGGCGTCCTCTGGGGCCAACGTCCTGACTTTC.

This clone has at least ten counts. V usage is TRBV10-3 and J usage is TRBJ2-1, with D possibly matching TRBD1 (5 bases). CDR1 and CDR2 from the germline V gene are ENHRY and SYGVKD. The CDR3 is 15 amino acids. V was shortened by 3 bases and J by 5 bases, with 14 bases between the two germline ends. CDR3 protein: CAISDPLGPHNEQFF. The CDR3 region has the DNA TGTGCCATCAGTGACCCCCTGGGGCCTCACAATGAGCAGTTCTTC.

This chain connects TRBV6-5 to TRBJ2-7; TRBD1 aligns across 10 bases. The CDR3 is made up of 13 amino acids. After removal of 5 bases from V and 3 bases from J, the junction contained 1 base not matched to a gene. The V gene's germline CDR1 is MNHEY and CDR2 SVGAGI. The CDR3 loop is CASSRDRGYEQYF. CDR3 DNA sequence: TGTGCCAGCAGTCGGGACAGGGGCTACGAGCAGTACTTC.

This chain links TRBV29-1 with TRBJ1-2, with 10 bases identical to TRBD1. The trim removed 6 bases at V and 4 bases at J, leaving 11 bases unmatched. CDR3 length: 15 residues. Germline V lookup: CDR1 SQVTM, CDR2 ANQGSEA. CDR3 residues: CSVTTGGAQSYGYTF. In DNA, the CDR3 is TGCAGCGTCACGACAGGGGGCGCGCAAAGCTATGGCTACACCTTC.

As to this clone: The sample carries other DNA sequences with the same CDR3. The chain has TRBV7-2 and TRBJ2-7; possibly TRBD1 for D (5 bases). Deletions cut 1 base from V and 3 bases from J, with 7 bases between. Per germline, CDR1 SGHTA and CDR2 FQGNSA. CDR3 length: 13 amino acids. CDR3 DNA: TGTGCCAGCAGCTTAGACAGGAACTACGAGCAGTACTTC. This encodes CASSLDRNYEQYF.

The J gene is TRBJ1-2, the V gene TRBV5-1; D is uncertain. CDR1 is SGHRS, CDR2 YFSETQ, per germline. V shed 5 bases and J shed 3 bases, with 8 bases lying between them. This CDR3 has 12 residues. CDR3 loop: CASSNGYYGYTF. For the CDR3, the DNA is TGCGCCAGCAGTAATGGTTACTATGGCTACACCTTC.

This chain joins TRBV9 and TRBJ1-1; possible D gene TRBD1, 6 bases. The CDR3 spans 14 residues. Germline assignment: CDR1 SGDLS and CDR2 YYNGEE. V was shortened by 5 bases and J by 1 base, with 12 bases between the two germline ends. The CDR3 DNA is TGTGCCAGCAGTAACGGAGGGGGGAACACTGAAGCTTTCTTT. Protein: CASSNGGGNTEAFF.

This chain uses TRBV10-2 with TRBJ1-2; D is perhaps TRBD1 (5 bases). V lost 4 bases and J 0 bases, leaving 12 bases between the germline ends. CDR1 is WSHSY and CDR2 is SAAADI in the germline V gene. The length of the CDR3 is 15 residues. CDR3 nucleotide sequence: TGCGCCAGCAGTGTAACAGGAACTGCTAACTATGGCTACACCTTC. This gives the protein CASSVTGTANYGYTF.

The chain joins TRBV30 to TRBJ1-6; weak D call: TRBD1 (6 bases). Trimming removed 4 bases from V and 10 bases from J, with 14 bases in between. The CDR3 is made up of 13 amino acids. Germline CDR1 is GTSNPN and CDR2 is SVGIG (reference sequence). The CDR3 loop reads CAWTTGLDSPLHF. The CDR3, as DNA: TGTGCCTGGACAACAGGGCTAGACTCACCCCTCCACTTT.

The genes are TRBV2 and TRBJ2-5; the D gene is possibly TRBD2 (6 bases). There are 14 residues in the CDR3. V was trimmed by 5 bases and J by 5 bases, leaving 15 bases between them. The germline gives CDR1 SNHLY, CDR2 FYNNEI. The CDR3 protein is CASSYSSGDETQYF. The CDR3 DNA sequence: TGTGCCAGCAGTTACAGTAGCGGTGACGAGACCCAGTACTTC.

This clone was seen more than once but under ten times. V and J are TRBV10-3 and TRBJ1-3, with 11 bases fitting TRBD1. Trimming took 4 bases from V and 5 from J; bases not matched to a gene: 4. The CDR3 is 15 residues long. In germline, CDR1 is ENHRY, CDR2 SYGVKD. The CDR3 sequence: CAISAGTGGRNTIYF. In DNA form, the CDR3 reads TGTGCCATCAGTGCCGGGACAGGGGGGAGAAACACCATATATTTT.

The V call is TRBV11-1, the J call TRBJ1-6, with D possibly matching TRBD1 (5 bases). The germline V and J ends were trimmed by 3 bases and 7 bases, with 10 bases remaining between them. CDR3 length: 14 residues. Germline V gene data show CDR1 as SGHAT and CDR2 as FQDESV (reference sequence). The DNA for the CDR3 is TGTGCCAGCAGCTTCGAGGGGATCAATTCACCCCTCCACTTT. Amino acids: CASSFEGINSPLHF.